This TCR beta chain emerged from a study of control samples from healthy donors and cancer patients (dated by TCRdb to 2019 to 2021). In the case of this clone: The clone's antigen remains unknown. No per-base quality is available; no much larger clone lies one base away.

Library creation used the immunoSEQ multiplex PCR assay. As stored in TCRdb, this immuneACCESS dataset retains in-frame rearrangements with V and J assigned. A fraction of the clones does not appear; measured against another copy, unresolved V genes explain less than half of the discrepancy, and the remainder lacks a known reason. This sample holds 100,000 to 150,000 clones; more than 85% were observed only once. Clones ranked in the top ten supply 1.5% to 2% of the sample. V ends up 1 base short and J 4 bases short, with an unmatched junction base count of 12. The CDR3 starts with the cysteine, ends with the phenylalanine, and has 17 residues. The retained sequence is limited to the CDR3, 51 bases, with the frame set at the first base.

The TCR sequence derives from a man aged 45-65 years with head and neck cancer. The rearrangement combines TRBV5-7 with TRBJ2-7; 9 central nucleotides agree with TRBD1. TRBV5-7 counts as an open reading frame of uncertain function. Sample: PBMCs. The CDR3 loop reads CASSLKIVWTGVYEQYF. At the DNA level, the sequence is TGTGCCAGCAGCTTGAAGATTGTGTGGACAGGGGTTTACGAGCAGTACTTC.